A selection of T cell receptor beta chains follows, all from one sample in a study of regulatory T cells in long-lasting Graves disease. TCRdb used MiXCR to reprocess the multiplex PCR reads, holding one entry per CDR3 protein. The table has around 480,000 distinct CDR3 sequences, roughly 17% seen once. In addition, the sample was reused for a study of T cells in Graves' hyperthyroidism and ophthalmopathy.

The sequenced sample was peripheral blood mononuclear cells (PBMCs), obtained at new diagnosis, from a patient treated with antithyroid drugs. These receptors were taken from a man aged 40-49 years with Graves disease. Each CDR3 is given with its conserved first and last residue. The D gene is left open where the match is weak. A clone size is listed for some rows: how often the clone was seen (once, few, many), or a class if it is expanded.

v_gene	d_gene	abundance	len	j_gene	CDR3aa	CDR3nt
TRBV12-5	TRBD1	many	16	TRBJ1-5	CASQPWGQGAGQPQHF	TGTGCTAGTCAACCATGGGGTCAGGGGGCTGGTCAGCCCCAGCATTTT
TRBV20-1	NA	many	13	TRBJ2-5	CSASKIVFETQYF	TGCAGTGCTAGCAAGATCGTCTTCGAGACCCAGTACTTC
TRBV20-1	TRBD1	many	13	TRBJ1-1	CSASQTGTTEAFF	TGCAGTGCTAGCCAGACAGGGACAACTGAAGCTTTCTTT
TRBV28	NA	many	15	TRBJ1-5	CASSFDTARDQPQHF	TGTGCCAGCAGTTTTGACACAGCCAGGGATCAGCCCCAGCATTTT
TRBV12-3/TRBV12-4	NA	many	13	TRBJ1-5	CASSLWVDQPQHF	TGTGCCAGCAGTTTATGGGTGGATCAGCCCCAGCATTTT
TRBV4-1	NA	NA	15	TRBJ1-5	CASSQDPNSNQPQHF	TGCGCCAGCAGCCAAGACCCGAATAGCAATCAGCCCCAGCATTTT
TRBV5-1	TRBD1	few	14	TRBJ2-5	CASSFGTGDETQYF	TGCGCCAGCAGCTTCGGGACAGGGGATGAGACCCAGTACTTC
TRBV24-1	NA	few	15	TRBJ2-2	CATSDWGVGAGELFF	TGTGCCACCAGTGATTGGGGGGTTGGAGCCGGGGAGCTGTTTTTT
TRBV20-1	NA	many	13	TRBJ2-1	CSAKHLSYNEQFF	TGCAGTGCTAAACATCTCTCCTACAATGAGCAGTTCTTC
TRBV2	NA	many	16	TRBJ2-1	CASRDLGVQKYNEQFF	TGTGCCAGCAGGGACCTCGGGGTACAGAAATACAATGAGCAGTTCTTC
TRBV28	NA	many	14	TRBJ2-3	CASSPIRREDTQYF	TGTGCCAGCAGCCCAATTAGGAGGGAGGATACGCAGTATTTT
TRBV2	NA	many	15	TRBJ2-1	CASSEEGVSYNEQFF	TGTGCCAGCAGTGAAGAAGGGGTCTCCTACAATGAGCAGTTCTTC
TRBV5-8	NA	many	13	TRBJ2-3	CASSLFPRDTQYF	TGTGCCAGCAGCTTGTTCCCGCGGGATACGCAGTATTTT
TRBV6-1	NA	few	17	TRBJ1-5	CASSPLPGAYSNQPQHF	TGTGCCAGCAGTCCCCTCCCGGGGGCTTATAGCAATCAGCCCCAGCATTTT
TRBV6-1	TRBD1	NA	16	TRBJ1-1	CASTQGGTGRRTEAFF	TGTGCCAGCACCCAAGGTGGGACAGGGCGGCGGACTGAAGCTTTCTTT
TRBV28	NA	many	12	TRBJ2-6	CASTPTGAVLTF	TGTGCCAGCACTCCAACAGGAGCCGTCCTGACTTTC
TRBV20-1	NA	many	15	TRBJ2-1	CSARGMRGSRNEQFF	TGCAGTGCTAGAGGAATGCGTGGTTCTCGCAATGAGCAGTTCTTC